The 28 T cell receptor beta chains below were found in one sample sequenced in a study of T cell clones after liver transplantation. Sequencing was performed with immunoSEQ multiplex PCR; in TCRdb, only in-frame clones are kept and a portion is missing. The sample holds about 33,000 clones, just under 95% seen once. This sample comprised CD8+ T cells from blood, obtained 12 months after liver transplant. Receptors were obtained from a human patient who received a liver transplant. Part of the T cell pool may stem from the graft donor.

The genes are TRBV7-6 and TRBJ2-7, with D perhaps given as TRBD1 or TRBD2 (5 bases each). Deletions cut 0 bases from V and 7 bases from J, with 19 bases between. Germline CDR1 is SGHVS and CDR2 is FNYEAQ. This CDR3 has 16 amino acids. The CDR3 here is CASSLAPEGPALEQYF. Here the CDR3 DNA reads TGTGCCAGCAGCTTAGCCCCCGAGGGGCCTGCCTTGGAGCAGTACTTC.

This chain uses TRBV4-3 with TRBJ2-2; TRBD2 matches at 9 bases. The germline gives CDR1 LGHNA, CDR2 YSLEER. The V and J ends lost 1 base and 4 bases, in that order; junction bases with no gene match: 1. The CDR3 extends over 15 amino acids. In nucleotides, the CDR3 is TGCGCCAGCAGCCAAGGACTAGCGGTCACCGGGGAGCTGTTTTTT. This translates into CASSQGLAVTGELFF.

The chain links TRBV7-8 to TRBJ2-1; D is perhaps TRBD2 (6 bases). The V gene lost 0 bases and the J gene lost 10 bases, with 13 bases spanning the gap. Germline CDR1 is SGHVS and CDR2 is FQNEAQ. The CDR3 runs 14 residues. CDR3 nucleotide sequence: TGTGCCAGCAGCTTAGCGGGTAGCGGAGGCGAGCAGTTCTTC. Translating it yields CASSLAGSGGEQFF.

This clone was seen a few times. The V and J genes are TRBV6-1 and TRBJ2-7; no firm D call. The CDR3 is made up of 15 amino acids. CDR1 MNHNS and CDR2 SASEGT come from the germline V gene. V lost 2 bases to trimming and J lost 0 bases, with 11 bases between them. Written as DNA, the CDR3 is TGTGCCAGCAGTGAAATAGAGAGCAGCTCCTACGAGCAGTACTTC. Protein sequence: CASSEIESSSYEQYF.

The rearrangement uses TRBV7-3 and TRBJ1-3; 7 bases are a match to TRBD1. This CDR3 is 14 amino acids long. Germline CDR1 reads SGHTA; CDR2 reads FQGTGA. Losses at the gene ends were 10 bases for V and 4 bases for J; bases not matched to a gene: 10. CDR3 region: CATGEGAYGNTIYF. CDR3 in DNA: TGTGCCACCGGAGAGGGGGCATACGGAAACACCATATATTTT.

This clone was seen a single time. J is TRBJ2-7 and V is TRBV18; TRBD1 agrees at 9 bases. Looked up from germline, CDR1 is KGHSH and CDR2 is LQKENI. Trimming removed 6 bases from V and 3 bases from J; junction bases left unmatched: 6. The CDR3 totals 14 residues. The CDR3 loop is CASSLPGQGYEQYF. In DNA form, the CDR3 reads TGTGCCAGCTCCCTCCCGGGACAGGGCTACGAGCAGTACTTC.

This clone appeared a few times. V is TRBV11-3 and J is TRBJ2-1, with TRBD1 identical over 7 bases. Trimming cost V 5 bases and J 5 bases; bases outside gene matches: 3. Germline CDR1 is SGHNT and CDR2 is YENEEA. The CDR3 has 13 amino acids. The CDR3 region has the DNA TGTGCCAGCAGCCCCGGGACAGACAATGAGCAGTTCTTC. It is translated as CASSPGTDNEQFF.

V gene TRBV19 combines with J gene TRBJ2-5; 8 bases agree with TRBD2. Losses at the gene ends were 3 bases for V and 2 bases for J; bases not matched to a gene: 14. Germline values: CDR1 LNHDA, CDR2 SQIVND (reference sequence). This CDR3 has 18 amino acids. The CDR3 DNA is TGTGCCAGTAGTATTCGGTCTAGCGGGCCGATGGAACAAGAGACCCAGTACTTC. Protein: CASSIRSSGPMEQETQYF.

V is TRBV5-1 and J is TRBJ2-3; 9 bases are a match to TRBD1. J gave up 6 bases and V 2 bases, and 13 bases lay outside the gene matches. The germline CDR1 and CDR2 sequences are SGHRS and YFSETQ. The length of the CDR3 is 17 residues. The CDR3 DNA reads TGCGCCAGCAGCTTTTGGCGGGACAGGGCGAAGGCGGATACGCAGTATTTT. Translating it yields CASSFWRDRAKADTQYF.

The rearrangement links TRBV9 to TRBJ2-1, with D maybe TRBD2 (6 bases). Germline-derived CDR1 and CDR2 are SGDLS and YYNGEE. This CDR3 is 15 amino acids long. Trimming left V 0 bases short and J 0 bases short, with 7 bases between. The CDR3 coding sequence is TGTGCCAGCAGCGTAGACGGGGGCTCCTACAATGAGCAGTTCTTC. It is translated as CASSVDGGSYNEQFF.

The chain recombines TRBV7-2 with TRBJ2-1; 10 bases match TRBD2. Germline CDR1 is SGHTA and CDR2 is FQGNSA. The V segment lost 2 bases and the J segment 0 bases; nucleotides outside the gene matches: 7. The CDR3 runs to 18 residues. CDR3 nucleotide sequence: TGTGCCAGCAGCTTAAGCGGACTAGCGGTTAGCTCCTACAATGAGCAGTTCTTC. It is translated as CASSLSGLAVSSYNEQFF.

The genes are TRBV7-2 and TRBJ1-5, with 7 nucleotides matching TRBD1. CDR3 length: 15 residues. V lost 1 base, J lost 2 bases, and 2 bases stayed unmatched. Germline V gene data show CDR1 as SGHTA and CDR2 as FQGNSA. The CDR3, as DNA: TGTGCCAGCAGCTTAGTCCAGGGGGGCAATCAGCCCCAGCATTTT. Protein product: CASSLVQGGNQPQHF.

The chain couples TRBV13 to TRBJ2-1, with D tentatively TRBD2 (6 bases). Per the germline V gene, CDR1 is PRHDT and CDR2 is FYEKMQ (reference sequence). The V end lost 5 bases, the J end lost 8 bases, and 13 bases lay between the germline ends. The CDR3 is 13 amino acids. CDR3 residues: CASSLWDSDEQFF. In DNA, the CDR3 is TGTGCCAGCAGCCTCTGGGACTCCGATGAGCAGTTCTTC. The full variable domain, its missing parts supplied by reference TRBV13 and TRBJ2-1, is AAGVIQSPRHLIKEKRETATLKCYPIPRHDTVYWYQQGPGQDPQFLISFYEKMQSDKGSIPDRFSAQQFSDYHSELNMSSLELGDSALYFCASSLWDSDEQFFGPGTRLTVL.

The chain links TRBV5-1 to TRBJ2-1, with 7 bases identical to TRBD2. The CDR3 sequence is 16 residues long. Germline CDR1 SGHRS, CDR2 YFSETQ. V lost 2 bases and J lost 7; bases outside the gene matches: 12. CDR3 loop: CASSFRVREVGNEQFF. For the CDR3, the DNA is TGCGCCAGCAGCTTCCGCGTCCGGGAGGTCGGGAATGAGCAGTTCTTC.

This clone was counted a few times. The rearrangement uses TRBV11-3 and TRBJ2-5, with TRBD2 matching 11 bases. Germline CDR1 and CDR2: SGHNT and YENEEA. The CDR3 consists of 16 residues. V shed 5 bases and J 4 bases; nucleotides not matched to a gene: 9. This chain's CDR3 is CASSHPLAGVGETQYF. CDR3 nucleotides: TGTGCCAGCAGCCATCCACTAGCGGGAGTCGGAGAGACCCAGTACTTC. Complete variable domain (other parts from reference TRBV11-3 and TRBJ2-5): EAGVVQSPRYKIIEKKQPVAFWCNPISGHNTLYWYLQNLGQGPELLIRYENEEAVDDSQLPKDRFSAERLKGVDSTLKIQPAELGDSAVYLCASSHPLAGVGETQYFGPGTRLLVL.

This chain links TRBV5-6 with TRBJ2-5, with 8 bases lining up with TRBD2. The trim removed 6 bases at V and 0 bases at J, leaving 7 bases unmatched. The germline CDR1 and CDR2 sequences are SGHDT and YYEEEE. The CDR3 contains 15 residues. This chain's CDR3 is CASITSGGDQETQYF. CDR3 nucleotide sequence: TGTGCCAGCATCACCTCCGGGGGGGACCAAGAGACCCAGTACTTC.

This chain joins TRBV30 and TRBJ1-1; D gene uncertain. V lost 1 base and J lost 5, with 5 bases in between. Germline loops: CDR1 GTSNPN, CDR2 SVGIG (reference sequence). This CDR3 has 11 residues. The CDR3: CAWSDGTEAFF. Here the CDR3 DNA reads TGTGCCTGGAGTGATGGGACTGAAGCTTTCTTT.

This chain joins TRBV5-6 and TRBJ1-2; a possible D gene is TRBD1 (5 bases). The CDR3 is made up of 16 amino acids. Germline V lookup: CDR1 SGHDT, CDR2 YYEEEE. V was shortened by 1 base and J by 0 bases, with 13 bases between the two germline ends. Written as DNA, the CDR3 is TGTGCCAGCAGCTTGCAAAACAGGCGGACTAACTATGGCTACACCTTC. Its translation: CASSLQNRRTNYGYTF.

The chain has TRBV29-1 and TRBJ2-7; 7 nucleotides align to TRBD1. Germline assignment: CDR1 SQVTM and CDR2 ANQGSEA. V trimming: 1 base; J trimming: 3 bases; junction bases outside the gene matches: 3. The CDR3 is made up of 13 amino acids. This CDR3 is CSVEAGGNYEQYF. In DNA form, the CDR3 reads TGCAGCGTTGAAGCAGGGGGTAACTACGAGCAGTACTTC.

J is TRBJ2-7 and V is TRBV13; tentatively, D is TRBD2 (6 bases). CDR3 size: 15 residues. The germline V and J ends were trimmed by 4 bases and 0 bases, with 13 bases remaining between them. Germline-derived CDR1 and CDR2 are PRHDT and FYEKMQ (reference sequence). CDR3 sequence (DNA): TGTGCCAGCAGCTCGTCGACGGGGGTCTCCTACGAGCAGTACTTC. Translation gives CASSSSTGVSYEQYF.

This clone was recorded once. CDR3 sequence: CASSQDGGRPSSYEQYF. Here the CDR3 DNA reads TGCGCCAGCAGCCAAGATGGAGGGAGGCCGAGCTCCTACGAGCAGTACTTC. The chain joins TRBV4-1 to TRBJ2-7, with a possible D match to TRBD2 (6 bases). CDR1 and CDR2 from the germline V gene are MGHRA and YSYEKL. V lost 0 bases to trimming and J lost 0 bases, with 15 bases between them. The CDR3 has 17 amino acids.

The chain uses TRBV5-1 and TRBJ1-3; D unclear. Germline V gene lookup returns CDR1 SGHRS and CDR2 YFSETQ. Trimming shortened V by 4 bases and J by 2 bases, and 13 bases separated the two germline ends. The CDR3 extends over 15 amino acids. CDR3 sequence: CASSPDGRAGNTIYF. Here the CDR3 DNA reads TGCGCCAGCAGCCCGGACGGGAGGGCTGGAAACACCATATATTTT. Drawing the rest from reference TRBV5-1 and TRBJ1-3, the complete variable domain is KAGVTQTPRYLIKTRGQQVTLSCSPISGHRSVSWYQQTPGQGLQFLFEYFSETQRNKGNFPGRFSGRQFSNSRSEMNVSTLELGDSALYLCASSPDGRAGNTIYFGEGSWLTVV.

V gene TRBV21-1 combines with J gene TRBJ2-1. TRBV21-1 corresponds to a pseudogene. The CDR3 sequence is 13 residues long. The CDR3 sequence: CASSKDATNEQFF. DNA of the CDR3: TGTGCCAGCAGCAAAGACGCGACCAATGAGCAGTTCTTC.

V usage is TRBV27 and J usage is TRBJ2-5, with 7 bases that match TRBD1. J was trimmed by 11 bases and V by 6 bases; bases with no gene match: 12. Germline V gene sequence: CDR1 MNHEY, CDR2 SMNVEV (reference sequence). The CDR3 length is 13 residues. CDR3 amino acids: CASSPDRARGQYF. The CDR3, as DNA: TGTGCCAGCAGCCCCGACAGGGCAAGAGGGCAGTACTTC.

The gene calls are TRBV5-3 and TRBJ2-2, with D unresolved. TRBV5-3 is recorded as an ORF, its role being uncertain. Deletions cut 1 base from V and 1 base from J, with 11 bases between. This CDR3 has 16 residues. CDR3 loop: CARSLPRHKNTGELFF. The CDR3 DNA is TGTGCCAGAAGCTTGCCCAGGCACAAGAACACCGGGGAGCTGTTTTTT.

The V gene is TRBV19, the J gene TRBJ2-7, with 10 bases aligning to TRBD1. J gave up 0 bases and V 5 bases, and 10 bases lay outside the gene matches. CDR3 size: 17 residues. Germline values: CDR1 LNHDA, CDR2 SQIVND (reference sequence). In DNA, the CDR3 is TGTGCCAGTAGTCCGAGGGGACAGGGGATCGTCTCCTACGAGCAGTACTTC. Its protein product is CASSPRGQGIVSYEQYF.

The chain carries TRBV29-1 and TRBJ2-1; D is unresolved. CDR3 length: 10 residues. V gave up 6 bases and J gave up 10 bases, with 10 bases separating them. Germline assignment: CDR1 SQVTM and CDR2 ANQGSEA. CDR3 sequence reads: CSVTSREQFF. The CDR3 DNA is TGCAGCGTCACAAGTCGGGAGCAGTTCTTC.

The rearrangement joins TRBV28 to TRBJ1-2; D is undetermined. Trimming took 8 bases from V and 0 from J, leaving 13 bases between them. CDR1 is MDHEN, CDR2 SYDVKM, per germline. The length of the CDR3 is 14 residues. The CDR3 sequence: CASASATANYGYTF. CDR3 DNA: TGTGCCAGCGCCTCGGCAACCGCTAACTATGGCTACACCTTC.